This TCR beta chain was sequenced for a study of OX40 agonist ivuxolimab in advanced cancers. Assay: immunoSEQ multiplex PCR; the TCRdb copy retains only in-frame clones and omits some. There are about 99,000 clones in the sample; roughly nine tenths occur only once, and about 0.31% lies in the top ten. The CDR3 is 15 amino acids. Trimming took 5 bases from V and 4 from J, leaving 15 bases between them. The germline V gene has CDR1 SGHTA and CDR2 FQGTGA. The sequences come from CD4+ or CD8+ T cells sorted from blood, collected in a trial of the OX40 agonist ivuxolimab. This receptor was taken from an adult with an advanced solid tumor such as melanoma, head and neck, liver or kidney cancer. V usage is TRBV7-3 and J usage is TRBJ2-1; tentative D call: TRBD2 (6 bases). CDR3 region: CASSPQSAGYNEQFF. The CDR3 DNA is TGTGCCAGCAGCCCCCAGTCGGCGGGGTACAATGAGCAGTTCTTC.